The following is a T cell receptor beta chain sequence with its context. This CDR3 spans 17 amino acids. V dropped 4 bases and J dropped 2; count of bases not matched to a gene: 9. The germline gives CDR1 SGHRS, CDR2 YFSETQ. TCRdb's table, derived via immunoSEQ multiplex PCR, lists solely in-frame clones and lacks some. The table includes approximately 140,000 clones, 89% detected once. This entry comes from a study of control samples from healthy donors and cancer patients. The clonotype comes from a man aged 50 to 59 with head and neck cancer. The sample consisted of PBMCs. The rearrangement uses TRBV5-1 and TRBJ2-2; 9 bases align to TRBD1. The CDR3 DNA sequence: TGCGCCAGCAGCGGCCTAGCGACAGGGGGTAACACCGGGGAGCTGTTTTTT. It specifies CASSGLATGGNTGELFF.